This T cell receptor beta chain derives from a study of T cells in narcolepsy. TCRdb's copy holds only in-frame clones and misses some; the assay was immunoSEQ multiplex PCR. This table holds roughly 20,000 clones, around four fifths found once. Germline V lookup: CDR1 SGHRS, CDR2 YFSETQ. CDR3 length: 14 residues. Trimming pared 0 bases from V and 6 bases from J, leaving 12 bases between. The chain has TRBV5-1 and TRBJ1-2; possibly TRBD1 for D (5 bases). The clonotype comes from a human donor in good health. Sequencing was performed on memory (CD45RA-) CD4+ T cells from blood. The CDR3 reads CASSLGGRVDGYTF. In nucleotides, the CDR3 is TGCGCCAGCAGCTTGGGGGGCAGGGTCGATGGCTACACCTTC.